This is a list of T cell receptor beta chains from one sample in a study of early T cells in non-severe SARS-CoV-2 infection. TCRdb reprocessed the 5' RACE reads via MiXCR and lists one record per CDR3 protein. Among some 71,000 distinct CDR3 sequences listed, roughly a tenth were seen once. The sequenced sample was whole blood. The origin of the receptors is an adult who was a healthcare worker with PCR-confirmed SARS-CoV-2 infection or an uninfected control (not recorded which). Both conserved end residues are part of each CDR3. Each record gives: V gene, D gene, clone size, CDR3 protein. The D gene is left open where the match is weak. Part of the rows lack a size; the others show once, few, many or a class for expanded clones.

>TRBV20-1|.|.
CSEDTGELFF
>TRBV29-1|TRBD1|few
CSVGQGPNQPQHF
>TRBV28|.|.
CASSLSGQEQYF
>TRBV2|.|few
CASSEIGGRGTGELFF
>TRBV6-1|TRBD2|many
CASRGWTSGSDTQYF
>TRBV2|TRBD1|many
CASSINRGRGEKLFF
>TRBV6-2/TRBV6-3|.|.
CATFLTVAGSGYTF
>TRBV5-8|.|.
CASLMNTEAFF
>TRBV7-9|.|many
CASSLGGERGYTF
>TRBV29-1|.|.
CSVDRNGYTF
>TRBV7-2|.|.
CASSLFSENTGELFF
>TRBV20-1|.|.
CSASAERPASYEQYF
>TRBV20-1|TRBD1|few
CSAGDRGKGDTEAFF
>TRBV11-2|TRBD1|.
CASSPGTANEKLFF
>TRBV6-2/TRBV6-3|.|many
CASSYSRRAPSRNEQFF
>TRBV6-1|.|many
CASSPDGTYGYTF
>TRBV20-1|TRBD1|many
CSASKQGAGTGELFF
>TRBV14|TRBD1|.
CASSNSGGSGANVLTF
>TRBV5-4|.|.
CASSSTGHQWSALHF
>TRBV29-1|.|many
CSVDGQLPDTQYF
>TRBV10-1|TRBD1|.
CASSEILTGTGVADTQYF
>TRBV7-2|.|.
CASSLYTDEKLFF
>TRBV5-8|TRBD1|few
CASSLGQGFITEAFF
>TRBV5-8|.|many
CASSLAGQGHNQPQHF
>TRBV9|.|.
CASSQRWQYDVLTF
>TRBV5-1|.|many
CASSPGVGQVSYEQYF
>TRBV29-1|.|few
CSVETGLNEQFF
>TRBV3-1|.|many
CASSQAGPLNTGELFF
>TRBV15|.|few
CATSRVGQGYEQYF
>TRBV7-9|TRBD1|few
CASSAPDRAYEQYF
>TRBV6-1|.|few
CASSEGADTQYF
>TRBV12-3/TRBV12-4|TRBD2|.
CASSPRTSGDYNEQFF
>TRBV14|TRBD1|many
CASSRDRAYYEQYF
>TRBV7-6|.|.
CASSRDTVSYNEQFF
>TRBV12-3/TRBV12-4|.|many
CASSPAGRYGYTF
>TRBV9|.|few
CASSGGDLGADTQYF
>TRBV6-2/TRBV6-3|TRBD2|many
CASSPPTSGLPYEQYF
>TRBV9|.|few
CASSVGAANTEAFF
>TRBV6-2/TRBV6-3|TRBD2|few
CASGVSGTYNEQFF
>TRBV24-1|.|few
CATSDPARDPQETQYF
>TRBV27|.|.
CASSPRGGAQEQFF
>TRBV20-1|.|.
CSARPLSGGTSYEQYF
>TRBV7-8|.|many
CASSPREIMNTEAFF
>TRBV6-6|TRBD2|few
CASRDPGGPENEQFF
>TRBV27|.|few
CASSLGDSSLYEQYF
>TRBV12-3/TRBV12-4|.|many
CASSLAVNTEAFF
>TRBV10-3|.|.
CAISESQTGSNQPQHF
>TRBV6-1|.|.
CASSAAVDNQPQHF
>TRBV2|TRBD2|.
CASSEISGGANTGELFF
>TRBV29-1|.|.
CSATAVGDTQYF
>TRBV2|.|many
CASRTDGLTDTQYF
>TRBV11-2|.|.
CASSLGAPNTEAFF
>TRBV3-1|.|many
CASSQVPESYGYTF
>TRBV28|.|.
CASSLSQGSYEQYF
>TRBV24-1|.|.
CATSEGRRYNEQFF
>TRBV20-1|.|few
CSARDRGYRYNEQFF